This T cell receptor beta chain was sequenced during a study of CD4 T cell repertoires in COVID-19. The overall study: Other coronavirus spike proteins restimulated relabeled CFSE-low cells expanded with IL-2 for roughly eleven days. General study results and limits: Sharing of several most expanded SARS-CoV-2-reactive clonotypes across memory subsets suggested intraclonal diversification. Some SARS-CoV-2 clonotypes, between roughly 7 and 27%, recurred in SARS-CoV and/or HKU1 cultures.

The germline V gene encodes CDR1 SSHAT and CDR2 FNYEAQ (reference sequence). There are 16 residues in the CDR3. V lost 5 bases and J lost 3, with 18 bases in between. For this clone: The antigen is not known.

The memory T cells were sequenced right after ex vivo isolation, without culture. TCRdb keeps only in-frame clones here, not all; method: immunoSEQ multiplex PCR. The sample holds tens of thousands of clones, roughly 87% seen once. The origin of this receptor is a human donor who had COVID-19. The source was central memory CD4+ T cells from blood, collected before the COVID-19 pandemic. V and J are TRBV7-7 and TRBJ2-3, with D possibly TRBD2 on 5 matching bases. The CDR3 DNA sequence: TGTGCCAGCAGCAGGGATGGTAGTACGGGGACAGATACGCAGTATTTT. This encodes CASSRDGSTGTDTQYF.